A selection of T cell receptor beta chains follows, all from one sample in a study of shared clonotypes between healthy human individuals. Some clones are missing from TCRdb's copy, which holds only in-frame ones; the method was immunoSEQ multiplex PCR. The data contain approximately 980,000 clones, over 75% of them singletons. Sequenced: memory CD4+ T cells sorted from blood. The receptors derive from a man aged 18 to 30 in good health. The CDR3 runs from the conserved cysteine through the conserved F or W. The order of the fields is CDR3 DNA, CDR3 protein, J gene, clone size, D gene, V gene. A D gene is named only where the DNA matches it firmly. Size is omitted from some rows. Given values are once, few, many or a class for expanded clones.

CDR3 DNA: TGTGCCAGCAGTCTCAACAGACTAGCGGGAGGGGGGAATGAGCAGTTCTTC
CDR3 protein: CASSLNRLAGGGNEQFF
J gene: TRBJ2-1
clone size: .
D gene: TRBD2
V gene: TRBV27

CDR3 DNA: TGCGCCAGCAGCTTGGCCGGCCTAGCGGGAATGTCCGGGGAGCTGTTTTTT
CDR3 protein: CASSLAGLAGMSGELFF
J gene: TRBJ2-2
clone size: few
D gene: TRBD2
V gene: TRBV5-1

CDR3 DNA: TGCGCCAGCAGCCTTTACACGGAAAGCTCCTATAATTCACCCCTCCACTTT
CDR3 protein: CASSLYTESSYNSPLHF
J gene: TRBJ1-6
clone size: .
D gene: .
V gene: TRBV5-1

CDR3 DNA: TGTGCCTGGAGCCGACAGGGCGGCACTGAAGCTTTCTTT
CDR3 protein: CAWSRQGGTEAFF
J gene: TRBJ1-1
clone size: .
D gene: TRBD1
V gene: TRBV30

CDR3 DNA: TGTGCCAGCAGCGCTATGGGGACGGCAGACTCTGGAAACACCATATATTTT
CDR3 protein: CASSAMGTADSGNTIYF
J gene: TRBJ1-3
clone size: .
D gene: .
V gene: TRBV9

CDR3 DNA: TGCGCCAGCAGCCAAGATAACTCCTACTACTCCTACGAGCAGTACTTC
CDR3 protein: CASSQDNSYYSYEQYF
J gene: TRBJ2-7
clone size: .
D gene: .
V gene: TRBV4-1

CDR3 DNA: TGTGCCTGGGACAGGGGGCTAGTAGGGACTGGGGGTGAGCAGTTCTTC
CDR3 protein: CAWDRGLVGTGGEQFF
J gene: TRBJ2-1
clone size: .
D gene: TRBD1
V gene: TRBV30

CDR3 DNA: TGTGCCTGGAGTCCACTCTTGGGACTAGCGGGAGTCGGGTCCTACGAGCAGTACTTC
CDR3 protein: CAWSPLLGLAGVGSYEQYF
J gene: TRBJ2-7
clone size: few
D gene: TRBD2
V gene: TRBV30

CDR3 DNA: TGTGCCAGCAGAGGGCCACAGGGCGGTGGCTACACCTTC
CDR3 protein: CASRGPQGGGYTF
J gene: TRBJ1-2
clone size: .
D gene: .
V gene: TRBV14

CDR3 DNA: TGTGCCAGCAGTGAAGGGGGGAGCAATCAGCCCCAGCATTTT
CDR3 protein: CASSEGGSNQPQHF
J gene: TRBJ1-5
clone size: .
D gene: .
V gene: TRBV25-1

CDR3 DNA: TGTGCCTGGAGTGCATCCGGGAGCGGTAGTGGGAATGAGCAGTTCTTC
CDR3 protein: CAWSASGSGSGNEQFF
J gene: TRBJ2-1
clone size: .
D gene: .
V gene: TRBV30

CDR3 DNA: TGTGCCAGCAGACGTTTTAGCGGTAACACCGGGGAGCTGTTTTTT
CDR3 protein: CASRRFSGNTGELFF
J gene: TRBJ2-2
clone size: once
D gene: .
V gene: TRBV6-6

CDR3 DNA: TGCGCCAGCAGTGAATCCCAGTACCATGGCTACACCTTC
CDR3 protein: CASSESQYHGYTF
J gene: TRBJ1-2
clone size: .
D gene: .
V gene: TRBV10-2

CDR3 DNA: TGCGCCAGCAGTGGGCAGGGGAACACTGAAGCTTTCTTT
CDR3 protein: CASSGQGNTEAFF
J gene: TRBJ1-1
clone size: .
D gene: .
V gene: TRBV10-2

CDR3 DNA: TGTGCCAGCTCACTCCACAGGGAGGACACCGGGGAGCTGTTTTTT
CDR3 protein: CASSLHREDTGELFF
J gene: TRBJ2-2
clone size: many
D gene: .
V gene: TRBV18

CDR3 DNA: TGCGCCAGCAGCGAAAATCAAGTGGGGGCAGGAGGCTACACCTTC
CDR3 protein: CASSENQVGAGGYTF
J gene: TRBJ1-2
clone size: .
D gene: .
V gene: TRBV5-1

CDR3 DNA: TGTGCCAGCCGCGACACAGGGCGGGGGTACGAGCAGTACTTC
CDR3 protein: CASRDTGRGYEQYF
J gene: TRBJ2-7
clone size: .
D gene: .
V gene: TRBV6-5

CDR3 DNA: TGTGCCACCAAAAGGACAGGGGGCTACTATGGCTACACCTTC
CDR3 protein: CATKRTGGYYGYTF
J gene: TRBJ1-2
clone size: once
D gene: TRBD1
V gene: TRBV27

CDR3 DNA: TGTGCCAGCAGCTTGGAAGGGGGCGACTATGGCTACACCTTC
CDR3 protein: CASSLEGGDYGYTF
J gene: TRBJ1-2
clone size: .
D gene: TRBD1
V gene: TRBV5-6

CDR3 DNA: TGTGCCAGCAGCTTCACCAATGAGCAGTTCTTC
CDR3 protein: CASSFTNEQFF
J gene: TRBJ2-1
clone size: .
D gene: .
V gene: TRBV6-1

CDR3 DNA: TGTGCCTGGAGTGGTCAAGGGCGGGAGACCCAGTACTTC
CDR3 protein: CAWSGQGRETQYF
J gene: TRBJ2-5
clone size: .
D gene: .
V gene: TRBV30

CDR3 DNA: TGTGCCAGCAGTGAGGCCCGGACTAGCGGGGGGCGAGATACGCAGTATTTT
CDR3 protein: CASSEARTSGGRDTQYF
J gene: TRBJ2-3
clone size: .
D gene: TRBD2
V gene: TRBV6-1

CDR3 DNA: TGCAGTGCTAGTCCCGGGGAGACCCAGTACTTC
CDR3 protein: CSASPGETQYF
J gene: TRBJ2-5
clone size: .
D gene: .
V gene: TRBV20-1

CDR3 DNA: TGTGCCAGCCACAACAATCCGGGACAGGCTAATGAAAAACTGTTTTTT
CDR3 protein: CASHNNPGQANEKLFF
J gene: TRBJ1-4
clone size: .
D gene: TRBD1
V gene: TRBV2

CDR3 DNA: TGTGCCAGCGCTACCACCCTCACAGATACGCAGTATTTT
CDR3 protein: CASATTLTDTQYF
J gene: TRBJ2-3
clone size: .
D gene: .
V gene: TRBV18

CDR3 DNA: TGTGCCAGCAGTGAGGGACAGGGGAGTGGGGAGACCCAGTACTTC
CDR3 protein: CASSEGQGSGETQYF
J gene: TRBJ2-5
clone size: .
D gene: TRBD1
V gene: TRBV6-1

CDR3 DNA: TGTGCCAGTAGTTTCGCGTTTTTGGAATACTCTGGGGCCAACGTCCTGACTTTC
CDR3 protein: CASSFAFLEYSGANVLTF
J gene: TRBJ2-6
clone size: .
D gene: .
V gene: TRBV19

CDR3 DNA: TGTGCCAGCAGCCCCTCTAGGGACAGAGACATGGCTTTCTTT
CDR3 protein: CASSPSRDRDMAFF
J gene: TRBJ1-1
clone size: .
D gene: TRBD1
V gene: TRBV5-4

CDR3 DNA: TGTGCCAGCAGCTTAGAACAGTATCTTAGCAATCAGCCCCAGCATTTT
CDR3 protein: CASSLEQYLSNQPQHF
J gene: TRBJ1-5
clone size: few
D gene: .
V gene: TRBV7-8

CDR3 DNA: TGTGCCAGCAGCTCCTCCGGGACAGGCCGTTGGGAGCAGTACTTC
CDR3 protein: CASSSSGTGRWEQYF
J gene: TRBJ2-7
clone size: .
D gene: TRBD1
V gene: TRBV5-4

CDR3 DNA: TGTGCCAGCAGCGTAGGCGGATATAGCAATCAGCCCCAGCATTTT
CDR3 protein: CASSVGGYSNQPQHF
J gene: TRBJ1-5
clone size: once
D gene: .
V gene: TRBV9

CDR3 DNA: TGTGCCAGCAGCGAAACAGGGGATACCGAAAAACTGTTTTTT
CDR3 protein: CASSETGDTEKLFF
J gene: TRBJ1-4
clone size: .
D gene: TRBD1
V gene: TRBV9

CDR3 DNA: TGCGCCAGCAGCCCAACTAGCGGGAGGGCCTACGAGCAGTACTTC
CDR3 protein: CASSPTSGRAYEQYF
J gene: TRBJ2-7
clone size: .
D gene: TRBD2
V gene: TRBV5-1

CDR3 DNA: TGTGCCAGCAGCAGGCAAAACACTGAAGCTTTCTTT
CDR3 protein: CASSRQNTEAFF
J gene: TRBJ1-1
clone size: once
D gene: .
V gene: TRBV6-5

CDR3 DNA: TGCGCCAGCAGCCCTGGGCAGGGAGAATCCAATACGCAGTATTTT
CDR3 protein: CASSPGQGESNTQYF
J gene: TRBJ2-3
clone size: .
D gene: .
V gene: TRBV4-3

CDR3 DNA: TGTGCTAGCAGCCTCGCGGGGGGACGTCAAGAGACCCAGTACTTC
CDR3 protein: CASSLAGGRQETQYF
J gene: TRBJ2-5
clone size: once
D gene: TRBD2
V gene: TRBV7-7

CDR3 DNA: TGTGCCAGCAGCTTTGGGGGAACCTCCTACGAGCAGTACTTC
CDR3 protein: CASSFGGTSYEQYF
J gene: TRBJ2-7
clone size: .
D gene: .
V gene: TRBV5-6

CDR3 DNA: TGTGCCAGTAGTATTGAGGGGACAGGTTATCAGCCCCAGCATTTT
CDR3 protein: CASSIEGTGYQPQHF
J gene: TRBJ1-5
clone size: once
D gene: TRBD1
V gene: TRBV19

CDR3 DNA: TGCGCCAGCAGCTTGGAGGCAGCCTATGGCTACACCTTC
CDR3 protein: CASSLEAAYGYTF
J gene: TRBJ1-2
clone size: few
D gene: .
V gene: TRBV5-1

CDR3 DNA: TGTGCCAGCAGTGTTTCGCAGGGCTCCTACAATGAGCAGTTCTTC
CDR3 protein: CASSVSQGSYNEQFF
J gene: TRBJ2-1
clone size: once
D gene: .
V gene: TRBV6-1

CDR3 DNA: TGTGCCTGGATTGGACAGGGAGGAACCGGGGAGCTGTTTTTT
CDR3 protein: CAWIGQGGTGELFF
J gene: TRBJ2-2
clone size: .
D gene: TRBD1
V gene: TRBV30

CDR3 DNA: TGTGCCAGCAGTTTAGGGGACAATTCACCCCTCCACTTT
CDR3 protein: CASSLGDNSPLHF
J gene: TRBJ1-6
clone size: many
D gene: .
V gene: TRBV6-5

CDR3 DNA: TGTGCCAGCTCACCAGATCTGCGGGAGGTAGCAGATACGCAGTATTTT
CDR3 protein: CASSPDLREVADTQYF
J gene: TRBJ2-3
clone size: many
D gene: TRBD2
V gene: TRBV18

CDR3 DNA: TGTGCCAGCTCATCCGGGACGAACACCGGGGAGCTGTTTTTT
CDR3 protein: CASSSGTNTGELFF
J gene: TRBJ2-2
clone size: .
D gene: .
V gene: TRBV18

CDR3 DNA: TGCGCCAGCAGCTTGAGAGGGACTAATGAAAAACTGTTTTTT
CDR3 protein: CASSLRGTNEKLFF
J gene: TRBJ1-4
clone size: .
D gene: .
V gene: TRBV5-1

CDR3 DNA: TGTGCCTGGAGTGGACAGGTTTCGAACACTGAAGCTTTCTTT
CDR3 protein: CAWSGQVSNTEAFF
J gene: TRBJ1-1
clone size: .
D gene: .
V gene: TRBV30

CDR3 DNA: TGTGCCAGCAGTCCGGATCTCTACGAGCAGTACTTC
CDR3 protein: CASSPDLYEQYF
J gene: TRBJ2-7
clone size: .
D gene: .
V gene: TRBV6-6

CDR3 DNA: TGTGCCAGCAGCGTAGAATCGGGGGGAAACACCATATATTTT
CDR3 protein: CASSVESGGNTIYF
J gene: TRBJ1-3
clone size: .
D gene: .
V gene: TRBV9

CDR3 DNA: TGTGCCAGCAGTGATTCTAGCGGGGGTGCCACCGGGGAGCTGTTTTTT
CDR3 protein: CASSDSSGGATGELFF
J gene: TRBJ2-2
clone size: .
D gene: TRBD2
V gene: TRBV2

CDR3 DNA: TGTGCCAGCAGCTTGGACAGGGATACATCACCCCTCCACTTT
CDR3 protein: CASSLDRDTSPLHF
J gene: TRBJ1-6
clone size: .
D gene: TRBD1
V gene: TRBV7-9

CDR3 DNA: TGTGCCAGCAGCCGGACTAGCGGGAGGAACACAGATACGCAGTATTTT
CDR3 protein: CASSRTSGRNTDTQYF
J gene: TRBJ2-3
clone size: .
D gene: TRBD2
V gene: TRBV5-4

CDR3 DNA: TGTGCCAGCAGTTCCGGGACGGTGAATCAGCCCCAGCATTTT
CDR3 protein: CASSSGTVNQPQHF
J gene: TRBJ1-5
clone size: .
D gene: .
V gene: TRBV28

CDR3 DNA: TGTGCCAGCAGAGACAATGGGTACGAGCAGTACTTC
CDR3 protein: CASRDNGYEQYF
J gene: TRBJ2-7
clone size: .
D gene: .
V gene: TRBV2

CDR3 DNA: TGTGCCAGCAGCTTGCGGACAGGCGTAACTGAAGCTTTCTTT
CDR3 protein: CASSLRTGVTEAFF
J gene: TRBJ1-1
clone size: .
D gene: TRBD1
V gene: TRBV5-6